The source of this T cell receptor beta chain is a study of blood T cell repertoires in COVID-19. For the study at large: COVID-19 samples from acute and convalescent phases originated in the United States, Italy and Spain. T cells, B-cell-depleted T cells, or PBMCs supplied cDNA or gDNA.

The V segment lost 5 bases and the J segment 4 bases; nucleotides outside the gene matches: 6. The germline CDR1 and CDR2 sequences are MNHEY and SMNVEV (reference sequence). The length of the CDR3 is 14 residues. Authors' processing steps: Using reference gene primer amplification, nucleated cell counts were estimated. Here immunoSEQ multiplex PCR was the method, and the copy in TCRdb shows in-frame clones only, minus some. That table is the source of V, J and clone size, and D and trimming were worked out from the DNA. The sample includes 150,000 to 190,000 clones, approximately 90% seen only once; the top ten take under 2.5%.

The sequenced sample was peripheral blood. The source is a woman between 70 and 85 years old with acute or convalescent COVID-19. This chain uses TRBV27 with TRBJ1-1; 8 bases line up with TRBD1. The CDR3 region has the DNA TGTGCCAGCAGTCTACGCGACAGGGGCACTGAAGCTTTCTTT. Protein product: CASSLRDRGTEAFF.